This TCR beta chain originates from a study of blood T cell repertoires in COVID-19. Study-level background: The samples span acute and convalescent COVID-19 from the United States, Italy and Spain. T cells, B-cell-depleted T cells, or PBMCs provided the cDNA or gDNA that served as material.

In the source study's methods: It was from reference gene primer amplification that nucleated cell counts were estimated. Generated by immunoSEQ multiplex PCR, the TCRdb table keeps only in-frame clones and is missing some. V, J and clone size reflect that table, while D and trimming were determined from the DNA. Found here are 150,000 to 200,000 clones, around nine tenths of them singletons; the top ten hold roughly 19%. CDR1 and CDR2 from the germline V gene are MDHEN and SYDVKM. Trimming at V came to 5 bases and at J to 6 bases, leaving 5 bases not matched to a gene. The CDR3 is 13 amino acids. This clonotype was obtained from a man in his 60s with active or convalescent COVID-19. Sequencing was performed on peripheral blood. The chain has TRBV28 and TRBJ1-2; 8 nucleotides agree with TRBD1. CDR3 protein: CASSVDRGNGYTF. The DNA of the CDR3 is TGTGCCAGCAGTGTCGACAGGGGTAATGGCTACACCTTC.